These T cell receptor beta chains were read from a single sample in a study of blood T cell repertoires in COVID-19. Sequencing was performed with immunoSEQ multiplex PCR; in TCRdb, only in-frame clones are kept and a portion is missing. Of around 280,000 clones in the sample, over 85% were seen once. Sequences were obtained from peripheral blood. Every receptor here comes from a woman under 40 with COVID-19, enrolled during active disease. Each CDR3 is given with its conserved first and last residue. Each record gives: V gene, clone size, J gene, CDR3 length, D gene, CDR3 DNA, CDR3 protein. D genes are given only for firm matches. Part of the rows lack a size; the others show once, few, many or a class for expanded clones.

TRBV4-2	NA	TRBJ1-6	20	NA	TGTGCCAGCAGCCAAAGCTTAAGGGACGCTGGGGGCACGTCCCGTTCACCCCTCCACTTT	CASSQSLRDAGGTSRSPLHF
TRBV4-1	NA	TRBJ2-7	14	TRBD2	TGCGCCAGCAGCCCTCCGGGGGGATGGTACGAGCAGTACTTC	CASSPPGGWYEQYF
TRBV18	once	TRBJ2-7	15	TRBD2	TGTGCCAGCTCACCCGCTAGCGGGGGCCCCTACGAGCAGTACTTC	CASSPASGGPYEQYF
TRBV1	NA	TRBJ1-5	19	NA	TGCACCAGCAGCCAAGATACAGGGAGGGGGAATGTTAGCAATCAGCCCCAGCATTTT	CTSSQDTGRGNVSNQPQHF
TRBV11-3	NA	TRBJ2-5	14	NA	TGTGCCAGCAGCTTAGGGCCGTCCCAAGAGACCCAGTACTTC	CASSLGPSQETQYF
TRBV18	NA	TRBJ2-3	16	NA	TGTGCCAGCTCACCAGCCACAGGGTTTGAGACAGATACGCAGTATTTT	CASSPATGFETDTQYF
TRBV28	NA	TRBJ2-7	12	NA	TGTGCCAGCAGTTATGTACACTACGAGCAGTACTTC	CASSYVHYEQYF
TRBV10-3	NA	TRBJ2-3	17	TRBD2	TGTGCCATCAGTGAAAGCGGGGGGGCCTCGGTTACAGATACGCAGTATTTT	CAISESGGASVTDTQYF
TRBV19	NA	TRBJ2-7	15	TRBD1	TGTGCCAGTAGTAGCATACCGGGACAGCTCTACGAGCAGTACTTC	CASSSIPGQLYEQYF
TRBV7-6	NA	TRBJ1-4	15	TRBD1	TGTGCCAGCAGCCCGCCGGACAGGGGGAGTGAAAAACTGTTTTTT	CASSPPDRGSEKLFF
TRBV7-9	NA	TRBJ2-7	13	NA	TGTGCCAGCAGCGTGGGCCTGACCGCAGAGCAGTACTTC	CASSVGLTAEQYF
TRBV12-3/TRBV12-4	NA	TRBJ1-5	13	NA	TGTGCCAGCACGCCGGGGGGCAGCCAGCCCCAGCATTTT	CASTPGGSQPQHF
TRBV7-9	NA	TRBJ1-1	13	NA	TGTGCCAGCAGCTTATCCCAGAACACTGAAGCTTTCTTT	CASSLSQNTEAFF
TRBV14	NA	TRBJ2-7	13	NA	TGTGCCAGCAGCCGGTGGAAATACAGCGAGCAGTACTTC	CASSRWKYSEQYF
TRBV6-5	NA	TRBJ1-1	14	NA	TGTGCCAGCAGTCTACAGTATTTGAACACTGAAGCTTTCTTT	CASSLQYLNTEAFF
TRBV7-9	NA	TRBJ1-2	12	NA	TGTGCCAGCAGCTTAACTCGCTATGGCTACACCTTC	CASSLTRYGYTF
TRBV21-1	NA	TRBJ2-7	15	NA	TGTGCCAGCAGCAAGGGGCGGGGAACGTCCTACGAGCAGTACTTC	CASSKGRGTSYEQYF
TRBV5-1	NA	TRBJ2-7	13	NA	TGCGCCAGCAGCCCACCCGACAGTCTTGCCTCGACCTTC	CASSPPDSLASTF
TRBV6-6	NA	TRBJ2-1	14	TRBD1	TGTGCCAGCAGGCCCGGGACAGGGAGCAATGAGCAGTTCTTC	CASRPGTGSNEQFF
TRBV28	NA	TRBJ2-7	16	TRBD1	TGTGCCAGCAGCACACCGGGACAGGGTGTTGTATACGAGCAGTACTTC	CASSTPGQGVVYEQYF
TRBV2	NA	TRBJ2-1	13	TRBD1	TGTGCCAGCGGGACAGGGTTCTCGGTACGGCAGTTCTTC	CASGTGFSVRQFF
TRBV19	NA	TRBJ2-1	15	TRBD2	TGTGCCAGTTGGGGACTAGCGGGTTCCTCTGGTGAGCAGTTCTTC	CASWGLAGSSGEQFF
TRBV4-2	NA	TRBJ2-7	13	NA	TGTGCCAGCAGCCAAGAAGCCGCTAACGAGCAGTACTTC	CASSQEAANEQYF
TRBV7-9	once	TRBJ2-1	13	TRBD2	TGTGCCAGCAGCCCATCCGGGACTAGGGAGCAGTTCTTC	CASSPSGTREQFF
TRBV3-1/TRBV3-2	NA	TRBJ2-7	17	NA	TGTGCCAGCAGCCAAGATAGAGGCAGGATAGCGTCCTACGAGCAGTACTTC	CASSQDRGRIASYEQYF
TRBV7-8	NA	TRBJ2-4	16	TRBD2	TGTGCCAGCAGCTTAGCGCCTCCGGGGGGGGGAAACATTCAGTACTTC	CASSLAPPGGGNIQYF
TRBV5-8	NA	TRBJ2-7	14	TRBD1	TGTGCCAGCAGCCCGGGACAGGCAGGCCACGAGCAGTACTTC	CASSPGQAGHEQYF
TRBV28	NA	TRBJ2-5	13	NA	TGTGCCAGCAGTGCGGGCAGTCAAGAGACCCAGTACTTC	CASSAGSQETQYF
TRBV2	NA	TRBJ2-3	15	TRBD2	TGTGCCAGCAGCGCAGGTAGCGGGGCCACAGATACGCAGTATTTT	CASSAGSGATDTQYF
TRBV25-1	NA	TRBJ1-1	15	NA	TGTGCCAGCAGTGACCGAGACACTTTGAACACTGAAGCTTTCTTT	CASSDRDTLNTEAFF
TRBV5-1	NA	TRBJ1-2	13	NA	TGCGCCAGCAGCTCGGGACTTGACTATGGCTACACCTTC	CASSSGLDYGYTF
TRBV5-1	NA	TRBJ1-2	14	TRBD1	TGCGCCAGCAGCCTCGGACAGGGGAACTATGGCTACACCTTC	CASSLGQGNYGYTF
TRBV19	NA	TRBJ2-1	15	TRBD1	TGTGCCAGTAGTAATCGCAGGGGGCGGAATAATGAGCAGTTCTTC	CASSNRRGRNNEQFF
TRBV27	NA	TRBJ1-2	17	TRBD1	TGTGCCAGCAGGGGGGGGGACAGGGCCCAGCCACGCTATGGCTACACCTTC	CASRGGDRAQPRYGYTF
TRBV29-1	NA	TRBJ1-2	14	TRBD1	TGCAGCGTTGAAGACCCGGACAGGGGGCTTGGCTACACCTTC	CSVEDPDRGLGYTF
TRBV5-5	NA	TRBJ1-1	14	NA	TGTGCCAGCAGCTTGACAGAGTCGAACACTGAAGCTTTCTTT	CASSLTESNTEAFF
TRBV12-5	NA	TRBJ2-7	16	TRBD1	TGTGCTAGTGGCCCACCTCCTAGGACAGGGGGCTACGAGCAGTACTTC	CASGPPPRTGGYEQYF
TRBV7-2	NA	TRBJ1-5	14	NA	TGTGCCAGCAGCCCCATGCGAGCTAATCAGCCCCAGCATTTT	CASSPMRANQPQHF
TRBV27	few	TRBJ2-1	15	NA	TGTGCCAGCAGTAAAAGCCACCCTAGATACAATGAGCAGTTCTTC	CASSKSHPRYNEQFF
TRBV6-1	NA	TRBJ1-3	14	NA	TGTGCCACTCTGGACAGCCACTCTGGAAACACCATATATTTT	CATLDSHSGNTIYF
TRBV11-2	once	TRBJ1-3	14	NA	TGTGCCAGCAGCTTTTCAGGGCCTGGAAACACCATATATTTT	CASSFSGPGNTIYF
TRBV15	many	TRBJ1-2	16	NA	TGTGCCACCAGCAGAGAGGGGACATACCCCCGCTATGGCTACACCTTC	CATSREGTYPRYGYTF
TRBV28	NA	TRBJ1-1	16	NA	TGTGCCAGCAGGACAGCAAAAGAATGGGGGGGGACTGAAGCTTTCTTT	CASRTAKEWGGTEAFF
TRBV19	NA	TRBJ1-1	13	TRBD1	TGTGCCAGTAGCTACGACAGGGAAACTGAAGCTTTCTTT	CASSYDRETEAFF
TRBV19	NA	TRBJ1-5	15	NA	TGTGCCAGTAGTATAGATGCGGGGAGCAATCAGCCCCAGCATTTT	CASSIDAGSNQPQHF
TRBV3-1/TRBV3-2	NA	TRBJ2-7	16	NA	TGTGCCAGCAGCCGGACTCACTCTATGAGCTCCTACGAGCAGTACTTC	CASSRTHSMSSYEQYF
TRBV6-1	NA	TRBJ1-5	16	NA	TGTGCCAGCAGTGAGATGCTACAGGGTAGCAATCAGCCCCAGCATTTT	CASSEMLQGSNQPQHF
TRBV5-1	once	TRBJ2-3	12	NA	TGCGCCAGCAGCTTAACAACAGATACGCAGTATTTT	CASSLTTDTQYF